One sample yielded the 5 T cell receptor beta chains listed below, sequenced in a study of blood T cell repertoires in COVID-19. Produced via immunoSEQ multiplex PCR; TCRdb's table is partial and in-frame only. The table lists about 170,000 clones, 83% of them singletons. Sequencing was done on a sample of peripheral blood. These receptors all stem from an elderly woman with acute or convalescent COVID-19.

This chain links TRBV5-1 with TRBJ1-1; 9 positions match TRBD1. Germline V CDR1 and CDR2: SGHRS, YFSETQ. V shed 0 bases, J shed 4 bases, and the junction held 7 bases outside the gene matches. The CDR3 loop spans 16 amino acids. The CDR3 DNA reads TGCGCCAGCAGCTTGGCCACAGGGGGCTTGGGCACTGAAGCTTTCTTT. This encodes CASSLATGGLGTEAFF.

The chain recombines TRBV11-3 with TRBJ1-1; 8 nucleotides match TRBD1. The ends lost 7 bases at V and 4 bases at J; junction bases unmatched: 8. Germline V lookup: CDR1 SGHNT, CDR2 YENEEA. The CDR3 runs to 14 residues. In nucleotides, the CDR3 is TGTGCCAGCAAACAGGGGGGGTTCGGCACTGAAGCTTTCTTT. This gives the protein CASKQGGFGTEAFF.

This clone appeared a single time. The rearrangement links TRBV6-2 or TRBV6-3 to TRBJ2-7, with 10 bases identical to TRBD1. CDR1 MNHEY and CDR2 SVGEGT come from the germline V gene. Trimming removed 3 bases from V and 4 bases from J; junction bases left unmatched: 6. There are 15 residues in the CDR3. CDR3 DNA: TGTGCCAGCAGTTATCGGACAGGGGGTCGATACGAGCAGTACTTC. It yields the protein CASSYRTGGRYEQYF.

This sequence joins TRBV27 and TRBJ1-1; weak D call: TRBD1 (5 bases). Germline V CDR1 and CDR2: MNHEY, SMNVEV (reference sequence). This CDR3 spans 19 amino acids. V gave up 0 bases and J gave up 0 bases, with 20 bases separating them. The CDR3 DNA follows: TGTGCCAGCAGTTTATCGGGACTGCCCGCTCACGACATGAACACTGAAGCTTTCTTT. Its translation is CASSLSGLPAHDMNTEAFF.

V and J are TRBV4-1 and TRBJ2-1, with TRBD1 identical over 7 bases. The CDR3 contains 17 residues. Germline lookup yields CDR1 MGHRA and CDR2 YSYEKL. V shed 0 bases, J shed 8 bases, and the junction held 13 bases outside the gene matches. The CDR3 region has the DNA TGCGCCAGCAGCCAAGACCCTCGGGACAGATTCGGGGATGAGCAGTTCTTC. Translated: CASSQDPRDRFGDEQFF.